The 22 T cell receptor beta chains listed next were all sequenced from one sample in a study of T cells after yellow fever vaccination (dated by TCRdb to about 2019). Libraries were built with 5' RACE. Sequencing was carried out with an Illumina HiSeq 2500. TCRdb passed the public sequencing reads through fastp at Q25 and MiXCR, retaining productive beta sequences. One record per CDR3 amino acid sequence lists the most common genes and DNA. Within this sample are around 340,000 distinct CDR3 sequences, with 8.7% of them counted one time only. The ten largest clones add up to roughly 17% of the sample. This specimen's treatment or condition label, per the study, means: live attenuated yellow fever vaccine strain. Sequencing was performed on PBMCs, taken on the day of the first yellow fever vaccination. The receptors originated from a man between 18 and 29 years old who received the YFV17D yellow fever vaccine.

This clonotype has only a few counts. The V gene is TRBV20-1, the J gene TRBJ2-5; weak D call: TRBD2 (6 bases). V lost 5 bases and J lost 5, with 15 bases in between. The V gene's germline CDR1 is DFQATT and CDR2 SNEGSKA (reference sequence). The CDR3 consists of 13 residues. CDR3 nucleotides: TGCAGTGCTTTGGAGGGGTACGAGGAGACCCAGTACTTC. This codes for CSALEGYEETQYF.

J is TRBJ2-6 and V is TRBV6-5; D gene ambiguous. V lost 0 bases, J lost 5 bases, and 14 bases lay in between. The CDR3 contains 17 residues. Germline loops: CDR1 MNHEY, CDR2 SVGAGI. CDR3 coding DNA: TGTGCCAGCAGTTACTCGAGAAGGGCTAATAGGGCCAACGTCCTGACTTTC. Translating it yields CASSYSRRANRANVLTF.

This clonotype came up many times. The chain recombines TRBV3-1 with TRBJ2-1, with D possibly matching TRBD2 (6 bases). With 0 bases removed from V and 0 bases from J, the gap between germline ends came to 15 bases. Germline CDR1 is LGHDT and CDR2 is YNNKEL (reference sequence). The CDR3 is 18 amino acids. CDR3 sequence reads: CASSQDWSGDFSYNEQFF. The CDR3 DNA reads as TGTGCCAGCAGCCAAGACTGGTCGGGGGATTTCTCCTACAATGAGCAGTTCTTC.

The chain is built from TRBV12-3 or TRBV12-4 and TRBJ1-6, with D perhaps matching TRBD1 (5 bases). The CDR3 is 17 amino acids. V was cut by 5 bases and J by 7 bases, with 21 bases left in between. CDR3 sequence: CASSILGLPKHNSPLHF. CDR3 sequence (DNA): TGTGCCAGCAGTATACTGGGACTGCCTAAACACAATTCACCCCTCCACTTT.

This clonotype occurred a few times. The J gene is TRBJ2-3, the V gene TRBV20-1; D may be TRBD2 (6 bases). V shed 6 bases and J shed 1 base, with 11 bases lying between them. Germline CDR1 DFQATT, CDR2 SNEGSKA (reference sequence). The length of the CDR3 is 13 residues. CDR3 loop: CSAPSVRTDTQYF. CDR3 nucleotide sequence: TGCAGTGCCCCTAGCGTACGCACAGATACGCAGTATTTT.

The chain couples TRBV5-1 to TRBJ2-5; 10 bases are shared with TRBD1. The CDR3 sequence is 14 residues long. The germline V gene encodes CDR1 SGHRS and CDR2 YFSETQ. The V and J ends lost 0 bases and 4 bases, in that order; junction bases with no gene match: 0. The CDR3 protein is CASSLGDRGETQYF. The CDR3 DNA sequence: TGCGCCAGCAGCTTGGGGGACAGGGGAGAGACCCAGTACTTC.

Only a few counts were recorded for this clonotype. The V gene is TRBV5-1, the J gene TRBJ1-2; no firm D call. The V gene lost 0 bases and the J gene lost 0 bases, with 6 bases spanning the gap. Germline V lookup: CDR1 SGHRS, CDR2 YFSETQ. The CDR3 runs to 14 residues. CDR3 nucleotides: TGCGCCAGCAGCTTGGATGGTTCTAACTATGGCTACACCTTC. Translation gives CASSLDGSNYGYTF.

The chain combines TRBV7-2 with TRBJ1-2, with D unresolved. The CDR3 is made up of 14 amino acids. V lost 0 bases and J 5 bases, leaving 10 bases between the germline ends. CDR1 is SGHTA, CDR2 FQGNSA, per germline. Written as DNA, the CDR3 is TGTGCCAGCAGCTTAGCGCCTGCTTATTATGGCTACACCTTC. Translated: CASSLAPAYYGYTF.

This clonotype was observed a few times. This sequence joins TRBV12-3 or TRBV12-4 and TRBJ1-2; 9 bases agree with TRBD1. J was trimmed by 4 bases and V by 7 bases; bases with no gene match: 13. The length of the CDR3 is 16 residues. The CDR3 region has the DNA TGTGCCAGCACCCAGCCCGGGACAGGGAACGGCTATGGCTACACCTTC. Translation gives CASTQPGTGNGYGYTF.

V is TRBV4-3 and J is TRBJ2-3, with D possibly TRBD1 on 6 matching bases. In germline, CDR1 is LGHNA, CDR2 YSLEER. Deletions cut 3 bases from V and 0 bases from J, with 7 bases between. This CDR3 has 14 amino acids. CDR3 coding DNA: TGCGCCAGCAGCCAGGGGGCTAGCACAGATACGCAGTATTTT. Translated, it gives CASSQGASTDTQYF.

This clonotype showed up just a few times. An end of the junction does not agree with germline; a read error may underlie this. V gene TRBV7-7 combines with J gene TRBJ2-5; D is perhaps TRBD2 (5 bases). The CDR3 is 16 residues long. The V gene's germline CDR1 is SSHAT and CDR2 FNYEAQ (reference sequence). The CDR3 nucleotides read TGTGCTAGCAGCTTAGTCTTGAAGCGGTACCAAGAGACCCAGTACTTC. Its translation: CASSLVLKRYQETQYF.

This chain joins TRBV5-1 and TRBJ2-7; D gene unclear. Trimming removed 4 bases at V and 4 bases at J, with 9 bases between. There are 12 residues in the CDR3. The germline gives CDR1 SGHRS, CDR2 YFSETQ. The CDR3 DNA is TGCGCCAGCAGCAAAGGCCGATACGAGCAGTACTTC. The encoded protein is CASSKGRYEQYF.

This chain uses TRBV20-1 with TRBJ2-7; D possibly uses TRBD1 or TRBD2 (7 bases each). CDR1 and CDR2 from the germline V gene are DFQATT and SNEGSKA (reference sequence). The CDR3 loop spans 15 amino acids. V dropped 5 bases and J dropped 4 bases, with 21 bases sitting between them. The CDR3 region is CSAGGAGQFSYEQYV. CDR3 in DNA: TGCAGTGCTGGGGGGGCGGGACAGTTCTCTTACGAGCAGTACGTC.

This clonotype has at least ten counts. The chain couples TRBV4-3 to TRBJ2-3; D is uncertain. The CDR3 consists of 12 residues. The V end lost 0 bases, the J end lost 8 bases, and 6 bases lay between the germline ends. Germline values: CDR1 LGHNA, CDR2 YSLEER. The CDR3 nucleotides read TGCGCCAGCAGCCAAGACCCGGGTACGCAGTATTTT. Its translation: CASSQDPGTQYF.

This clonotype was seen a few times. This chain links TRBV9 with TRBJ1-3; unclear D gene. CDR1 is SGDLS, CDR2 YYNGEE, per germline. Between the trimmed V and J ends, which lost 0 bases and 0 bases, there was a span of 4 bases. The CDR3 covers 14 residues. This chain's CDR3 is CASSVGNSGNTIYF. CDR3 bases: TGTGCCAGCAGCGTAGGTAACTCTGGAAACACCATATATTTT.

This clonotype was picked up a small number of times. The rearrangement uses TRBV5-1 and TRBJ1-1; 9 bases map to TRBD1. J was trimmed by 6 bases and V by 0 bases; bases with no gene match: 12. Germline CDR1 and CDR2: SGHRS and YFSETQ. The CDR3 runs 17 residues. CDR3 DNA sequence: TGCGCCAGCAGCTTGGTAGGCGACAGGGGGAGTAGCGCTGAAGCTTTCTTT. Translated, it gives CASSLVGDRGSSAEAFF.

This clonotype was seen a handful of times. The J gene is TRBJ1-2, the V gene TRBV6-5, with 8 bases aligning to TRBD1. The CDR3 extends over 15 amino acids. V gave up 0 bases and J gave up 8 bases; unmatched junction bases: 8. In germline, CDR1 is MNHEY, CDR2 SVGAGI. The CDR3 bases are TGTGCCAGCAGTTACTCAGGACAGGGCTTCCTAGGCTACACCTTC. Its translation: CASSYSGQGFLGYTF.

J is TRBJ2-3 and V is TRBV7-2; no firm D call. The CDR3 runs to 12 residues. CDR1 SGHTA and CDR2 FQGNSA come from the germline V gene. The ends were cut back, 0 bases at V and 7 bases at J, with 5 bases in the middle. As DNA, the CDR3 is TGTGCCAGCAGCTTAGCGGGGAATACGCAGTATTTT. Encoded protein: CASSLAGNTQYF.

The rearrangement links TRBV3-1 to TRBJ2-1; no clear D. Germline CDR1 and CDR2: LGHDT and YNNKEL (reference sequence). V was clipped by 3 bases and J by 0 bases, with 9 bases between them. This CDR3 spans 15 amino acids. The CDR3 nucleotides are TGTGCCAGCAGCCAGGCCGCTAGCTCCTACAATGAGCAGTTCTTC. Its translation is CASSQAASSYNEQFF.

The chain is built from TRBV5-1 and TRBJ2-5; no clear D gene. CDR1 and CDR2 (germline): SGHRS, YFSETQ. The ends were cut back, 0 bases at V and 0 bases at J, with 6 bases in the middle. This CDR3 is 14 amino acids long. The CDR3 region has the DNA TGCGCCAGCAGCTTGGTCACTAACCAAGAGACCCAGTACTTC. It specifies CASSLVTNQETQYF.

The genes are TRBV11-1 and TRBJ1-1, with D uncertain. The CDR3 has 13 residues. V was pared by 5 bases and J by 6 bases, with 13 bases between. Germline CDR1 is SGHAT and CDR2 is FQDESV (reference sequence). CDR3 region: CASSPSTSAEAFF. The CDR3, as DNA: TGTGCCAGCAGCCCCTCTACATCGGCTGAAGCTTTCTTT.

This clonotype was observed a handful of times. This chain uses TRBV7-9 with TRBJ2-5; no clear D. The CDR3 has 13 amino acids. V was shortened by 5 bases and J by 5 bases, with 12 bases between the two germline ends. Per the germline V gene, CDR1 is SEHNR and CDR2 is FQNEAQ (reference sequence). Here the CDR3 DNA reads TGTGCCAGCAGCACCCCGAAGGCGGAGACCCAGTACTTC. Residues: CASSTPKAETQYF.